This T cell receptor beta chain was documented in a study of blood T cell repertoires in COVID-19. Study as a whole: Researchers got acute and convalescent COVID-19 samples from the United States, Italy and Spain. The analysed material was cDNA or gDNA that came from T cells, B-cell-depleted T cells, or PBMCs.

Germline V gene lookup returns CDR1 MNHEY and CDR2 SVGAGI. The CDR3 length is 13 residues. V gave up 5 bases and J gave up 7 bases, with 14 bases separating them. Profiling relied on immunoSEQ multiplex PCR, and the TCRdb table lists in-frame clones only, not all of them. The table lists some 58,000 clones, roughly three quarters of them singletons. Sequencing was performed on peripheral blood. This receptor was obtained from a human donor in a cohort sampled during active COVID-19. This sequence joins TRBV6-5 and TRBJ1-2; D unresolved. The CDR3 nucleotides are TGTGCCAGCAGTCTCTCTGTGGGCGCTGGCTACACCTTC. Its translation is CASSLSVGAGYTF.